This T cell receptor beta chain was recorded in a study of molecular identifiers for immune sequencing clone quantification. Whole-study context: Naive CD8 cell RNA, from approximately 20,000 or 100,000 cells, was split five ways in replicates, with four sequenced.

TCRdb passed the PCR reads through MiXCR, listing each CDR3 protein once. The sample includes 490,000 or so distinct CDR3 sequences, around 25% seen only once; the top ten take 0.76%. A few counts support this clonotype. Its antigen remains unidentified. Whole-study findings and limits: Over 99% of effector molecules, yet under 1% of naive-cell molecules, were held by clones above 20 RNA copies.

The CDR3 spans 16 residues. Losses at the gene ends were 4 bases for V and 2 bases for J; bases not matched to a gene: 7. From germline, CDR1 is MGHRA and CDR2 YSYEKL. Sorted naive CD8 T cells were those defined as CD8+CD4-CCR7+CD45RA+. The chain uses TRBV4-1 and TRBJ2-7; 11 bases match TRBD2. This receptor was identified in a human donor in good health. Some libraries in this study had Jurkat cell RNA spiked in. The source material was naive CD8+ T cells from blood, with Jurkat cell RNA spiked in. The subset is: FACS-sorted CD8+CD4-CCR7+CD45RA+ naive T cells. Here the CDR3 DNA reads TGCGCCAGCAGCCCATTGACTAGCGGGGACCCCTACGAGCAGTACTTC. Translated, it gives CASSPLTSGDPYEQYF.